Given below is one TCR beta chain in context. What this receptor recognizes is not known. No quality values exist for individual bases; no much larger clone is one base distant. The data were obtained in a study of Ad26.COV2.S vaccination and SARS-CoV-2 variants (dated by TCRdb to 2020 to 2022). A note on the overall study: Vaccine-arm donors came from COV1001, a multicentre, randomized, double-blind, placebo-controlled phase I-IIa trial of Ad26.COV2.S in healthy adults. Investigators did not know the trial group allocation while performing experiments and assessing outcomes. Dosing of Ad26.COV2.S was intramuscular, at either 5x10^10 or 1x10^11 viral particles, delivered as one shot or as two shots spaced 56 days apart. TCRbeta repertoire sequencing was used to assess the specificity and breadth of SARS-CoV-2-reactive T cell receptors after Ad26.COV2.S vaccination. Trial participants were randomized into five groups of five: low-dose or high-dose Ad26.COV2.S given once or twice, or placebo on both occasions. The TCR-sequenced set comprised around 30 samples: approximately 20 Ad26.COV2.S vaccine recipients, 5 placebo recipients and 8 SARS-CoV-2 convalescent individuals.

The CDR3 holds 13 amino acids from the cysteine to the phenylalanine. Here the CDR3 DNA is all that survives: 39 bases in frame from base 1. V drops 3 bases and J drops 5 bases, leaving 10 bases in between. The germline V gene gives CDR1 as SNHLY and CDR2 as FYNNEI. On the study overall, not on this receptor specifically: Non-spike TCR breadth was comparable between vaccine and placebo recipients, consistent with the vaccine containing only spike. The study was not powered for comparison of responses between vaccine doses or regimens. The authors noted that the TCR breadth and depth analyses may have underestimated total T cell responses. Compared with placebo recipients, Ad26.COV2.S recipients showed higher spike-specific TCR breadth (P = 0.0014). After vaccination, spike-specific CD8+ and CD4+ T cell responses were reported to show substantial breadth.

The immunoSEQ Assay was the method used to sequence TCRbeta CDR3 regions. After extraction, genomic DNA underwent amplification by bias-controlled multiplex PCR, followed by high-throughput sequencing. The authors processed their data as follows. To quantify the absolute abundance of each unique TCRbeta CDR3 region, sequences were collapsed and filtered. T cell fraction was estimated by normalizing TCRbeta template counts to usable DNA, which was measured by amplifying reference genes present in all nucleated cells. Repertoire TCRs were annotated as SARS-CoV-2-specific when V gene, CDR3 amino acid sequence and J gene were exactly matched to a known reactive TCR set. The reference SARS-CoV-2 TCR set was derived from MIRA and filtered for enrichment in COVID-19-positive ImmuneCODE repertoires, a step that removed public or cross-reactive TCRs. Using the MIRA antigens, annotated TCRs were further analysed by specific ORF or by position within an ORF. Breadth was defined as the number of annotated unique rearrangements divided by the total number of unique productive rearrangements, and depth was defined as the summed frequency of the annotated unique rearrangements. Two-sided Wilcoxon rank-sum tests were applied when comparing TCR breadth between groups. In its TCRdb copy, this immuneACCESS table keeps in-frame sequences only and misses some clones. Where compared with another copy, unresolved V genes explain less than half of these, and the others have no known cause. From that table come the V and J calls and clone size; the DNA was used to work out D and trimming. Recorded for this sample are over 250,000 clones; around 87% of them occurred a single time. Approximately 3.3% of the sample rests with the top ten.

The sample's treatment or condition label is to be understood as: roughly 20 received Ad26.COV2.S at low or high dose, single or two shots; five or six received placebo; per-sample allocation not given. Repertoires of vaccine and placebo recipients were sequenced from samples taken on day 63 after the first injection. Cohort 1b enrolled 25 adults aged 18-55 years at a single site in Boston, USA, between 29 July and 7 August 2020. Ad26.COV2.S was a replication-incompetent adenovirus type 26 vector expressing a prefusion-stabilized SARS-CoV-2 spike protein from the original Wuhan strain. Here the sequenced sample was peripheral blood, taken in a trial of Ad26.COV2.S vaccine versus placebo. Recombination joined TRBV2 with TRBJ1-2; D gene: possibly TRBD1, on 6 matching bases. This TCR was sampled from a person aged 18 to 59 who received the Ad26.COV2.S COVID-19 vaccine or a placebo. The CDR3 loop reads CASSDGQSYGYTF. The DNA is TGTGCCAGCAGTGACGGACAGTCATATGGCTACACCTTC. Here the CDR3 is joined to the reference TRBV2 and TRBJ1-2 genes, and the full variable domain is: EPEVTQTPSHQVTQMGQEVILRCVPISNHLYFYWYRQILGQKVEFLVSFYNNEISEKSEIFDDQFSVERPDGSNFTLKIRSTKLEDSAMYFCASSDGQSYGYTFGSGTRLTVV.